This TCR beta chain came from a study of CD8 T cells in ankylosing spondylitis. Study results and limitations: Apparently characteristic of ankylosing spondylitis blood was a TCR beta motif (about eight highly homologous variants).

TCRdb itself ran the 5' RACE reads through MiXCR, one entry per CDR3 protein. The sample holds 700,000 or so distinct CDR3 sequences; about 20% are singletons and the top ten take over 15%. As to this clonotype: The antigen is unknown.

Between the trimmed V and J ends, which lost 5 bases and 9 bases, there was a span of 22 bases. The germline V gene has CDR1 MNHEY and CDR2 SMNVEV (reference sequence). The CDR3 contains 15 residues. The sequencing sample was made of blood, either unsorted or a sorted T cell fraction (not recorded which). This receptor was identified in a male donor with ankylosing spondylitis. This chain links TRBV27 with TRBJ2-5, with a possible D match to TRBD1 (6 bases). The CDR3, as DNA: TGTGCCAGCAGTCCCCTGACAGGTCCTTCATGGGCCCAGTACTTC. Its translation: CASSPLTGPSWAQYF.